The T cell receptor beta chain described here comes from a study of cytomegalovirus exposure and HLA in healthy donors. Study observations and caveats: The authors enumerated 180 or so TCR beta chains as linked to cytomegalovirus. In presence/absence analyses, roughly uniform sequencing depth across donors was assumed.

PCR primers comprised 60 Vbeta and 13 Jbeta primers. The repertoire was sequenced with immunoSEQ multiplex PCR; TCRdb's copy has only in-frame clones and lacks some. The clone table shows about 67,000 clones, with the ten largest holding around 5.3%. CDR3 size: 15 residues. CDR1 is SGHDT, CDR2 YYEEEE, per germline. Trimming removed 5 bases from V and 2 bases from J; junction bases left unmatched: 7. As concerns this clone: What it binds is not known.

The chain uses TRBV5-6 and TRBJ2-5, with 9 bases that match TRBD1. Sequencing was performed on PBMCs. The TCR sequence derives from a man aged 25-40 years in good health and CMV-seropositive. CDR3 sequence (DNA): TGTGCCAGCAGTTTGAAGACAGGGGGACAAGAGACCCAGTACTTC. Amino acid sequence: CASSLKTGGQETQYF. Full variable domain (outside the CDR3, taken from reference TRBV5-6 and TRBJ2-5): DAGVTQSPTHLIKTRGQQVTLRCSPKSGHDTVSWYQQALGQGPQFIFQYYEEEERQRGNFPDRFSGHQFPNYSSELNVNALLLGDSALYLCASSLKTGGQETQYFGPGTRLLVL.